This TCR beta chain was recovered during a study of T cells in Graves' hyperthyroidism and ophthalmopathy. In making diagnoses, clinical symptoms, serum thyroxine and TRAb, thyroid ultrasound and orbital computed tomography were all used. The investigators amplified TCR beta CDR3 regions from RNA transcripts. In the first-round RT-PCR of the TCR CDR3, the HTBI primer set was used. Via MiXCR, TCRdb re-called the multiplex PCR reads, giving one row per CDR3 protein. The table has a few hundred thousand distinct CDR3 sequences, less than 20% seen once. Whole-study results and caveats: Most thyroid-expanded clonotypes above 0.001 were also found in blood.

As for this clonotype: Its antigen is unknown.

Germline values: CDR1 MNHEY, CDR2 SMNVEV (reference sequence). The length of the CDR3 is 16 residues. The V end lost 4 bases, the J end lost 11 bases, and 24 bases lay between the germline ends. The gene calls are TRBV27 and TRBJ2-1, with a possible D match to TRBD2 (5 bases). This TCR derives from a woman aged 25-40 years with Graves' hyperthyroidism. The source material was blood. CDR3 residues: CASSSQISPRERQQFF. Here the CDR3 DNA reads TGTGCCAGCAGTTCTCAGATAAGTCCAAGGGAGCGGCAGCAGTTCTTC.